Each of the 9 T cell receptor beta chains below was sequenced from the same sample in a study of blood T cell repertoires in COVID-19. Method: immunoSEQ multiplex PCR; TCRdb's copy keeps in-frame clones and lacks some. This table holds approximately 270,000 clones, around 86% found once. Sequencing used peripheral blood. The receptor source for this set is a man aged 40-49 years with active or convalescent COVID-19.

The sample holds one count of this clone. The chain joins TRBV3-1 (or the pseudogene TRBV3-2) to TRBJ1-3, with 7 bases that match TRBD1. V was clipped by 1 base and J by 4 bases; unmatched bases: 1. Germline V lookup: CDR1 LGHDT, CDR2 YNNKEL (reference sequence). The CDR3 loop spans 14 amino acids. The CDR3 region is CASSQVDRGNTIYF. CDR3 DNA sequence: TGTGCCAGCAGCCAAGTGGACAGGGGAAACACCATATATTTT.

The chain joins TRBV7-3 to TRBJ1-2; D is possibly TRBD1 (6 bases). Germline loops: CDR1 SGHTA, CDR2 FQGTGA. The CDR3 contains 12 residues. Trimming took 5 bases from V and 7 from J, leaving 11 bases between them. CDR3 nucleotides: TGTGCCAGCAGCAACAGGGTTTTTGGCTACACCTTC. Amino acids: CASSNRVFGYTF.

The table lists this clone with a count of one. The rearrangement uses TRBV28 and TRBJ1-2, with TRBD1 as a possible D gene (5 bases). CDR1 is MDHEN, CDR2 SYDVKM, per germline. The CDR3 is 16 amino acids. Trimming cost V 2 bases and J 4 bases, with 17 bases left between them. The CDR3 sequence: CASSLDLAGYIYGYTF. CDR3 bases: TGTGCCAGCAGTTTAGATTTAGCAGGGTATATCTATGGCTACACCTTC.

The rearrangement uses TRBV7-3 and TRBJ1-2, with TRBD1 matching over 9 bases. The CDR3 is made up of 15 amino acids. The junction had 6 bases not matched to a gene; V was cut back by 3 bases and J by 4 bases. The germline CDR1 and CDR2 sequences are SGHTA and FQGTGA. CDR3 loop: CASSLEGQGLYGYTF. CDR3 nucleotide sequence: TGTGCCAGCAGCTTGGAGGGACAGGGTCTCTATGGCTACACCTTC.

This chain connects TRBV27 to TRBJ1-6; D may be TRBD1 (6 bases). Trimming removed 7 bases from V and 6 bases from J, with 10 bases in between. In germline, CDR1 is MNHEY, CDR2 SMNVEV (reference sequence). The CDR3 extends over 13 amino acids. The CDR3 DNA reads TGTGCCAGCAACAGGGCGGGTAATTCACCCCTCCACTTT. Amino acids: CASNRAGNSPLHF.

V usage is TRBV30 and J usage is TRBJ2-2; 11 bases line up with TRBD2. Germline-derived CDR1 and CDR2 are GTSNPN and SVGIG (reference sequence). CDR3 length: 17 amino acids. The V segment lost 1 base and the J segment 5 bases; nucleotides outside the gene matches: 9. In nucleotides, the CDR3 is TGTGCCTGGAGTGACGGGACTAGCGGAAGAAGAACCGGGGAGCTGTTTTTT. Amino acids: CAWSDGTSGRRTGELFF.

The rearrangement links TRBV19 to TRBJ1-1; D uncertain. Trimming removed 3 bases at V and 4 bases at J, with 18 bases between. Germline lookup yields CDR1 LNHDA and CDR2 SQIVND (reference sequence). The CDR3 runs 16 residues. The CDR3 nucleotides read TGTGCCAGTAGTATGGTGAAAGCGGTCCCGATCACTGAAGCTTTCTTT. Its protein is CASSMVKAVPITEAFF.

In DNA form, the CDR3 reads TGTGCCACCAGTGACAAAAGGAGACAGGGTGGCACAGATACGCAGTATTTT. Amino acids: CATSDKRRQGGTDTQYF. The J gene is TRBJ2-3, the V gene TRBV24-1; 7 nucleotides match TRBD1. V trimming: 4 bases; J trimming: 1 base; junction bases outside the gene matches: 10. Per the germline V gene, CDR1 is KGHDR and CDR2 is SFDVKD. The CDR3 is made up of 17 amino acids.

For the CDR3, the DNA is TGTGCCAGCAGCCAAGCCTCCTTAGCGGGAGGCTCCTACAATGAGCAGTTCTTC. Its translation: CASSQASLAGGSYNEQFF. The chain carries TRBV3-1 (or the pseudogene TRBV3-2) and TRBJ2-1, with 10 bases identical to TRBD2. From germline, CDR1 is LGHDT and CDR2 YNNKEL (reference sequence). The trim removed 1 base at V and 0 bases at J, leaving 6 bases unmatched. CDR3 length: 18 residues.